Below are 22 T cell receptor beta chains sequenced from a single sample in a study of human T cells and chemical hapten exposure. TCRdb redid the calling of the RACE reads with MiXCR, one entry per CDR3 protein. The table records tens of thousands of distinct CDR3 sequences, about 8.7% of them present only once. Described time point: healthy volunteer bleed at 2 weeks. Total RNA was isolated from whole blood that had not been fractionated. The specimen was whole blood. Receptors were obtained from a female donor in good health. Some clones in this sample may be carry-over from other donors' samples.

This clonotype was seen repeatedly, ten times or more. The chain carries TRBV6-5 and TRBJ2-3; weak D call: TRBD2 (5 bases). Trimming stripped 9 bases from V and 3 bases from J, with 13 bases between. The CDR3 is 13 residues long. From germline, CDR1 is MNHEY and CDR2 SVGAGI. The CDR3 DNA follows: TGTGCCAGTTGTTCTGGCGGGACAGATACGCAGTATTTT. Protein: CASCSGGTDTQYF.

This clonotype was seen only a few times. The chain combines TRBV5-1 with TRBJ2-7, with D perhaps matching TRBD1 or TRBD2 (5 bases each). This CDR3 is built from 14 residues. CDR1 and CDR2 (germline): SGHRS, YFSETQ. Deletions cut 1 base from V and 7 bases from J, with 15 bases between. CDR3 loop: CASSLQRGRGEQYF. CDR3 DNA sequence: TGCGCCAGCAGCTTGCAGAGGGGACGGGGTGAGCAGTACTTC.

In this sample, this clonotype turned up a few times. The chain employs TRBV7-2 and TRBJ2-1, with D possibly TRBD2 on 5 matching bases. V was trimmed by 1 base and J by 0 bases, leaving 16 bases between them. The CDR3 is 18 residues long. CDR1 SGHTA and CDR2 FQGNSA come from the germline V gene. For the CDR3, the DNA is TGTGCCAGCAGCTTAGTCGGGGTAGCGACGGGCTCCTACAATGAGCAGTTCTTC. It translates to CASSLVGVATGSYNEQFF.

This clonotype was counted a few times. The genes are TRBV9 and TRBJ2-5; the match to TRBD2 covers 10 bases. The germline CDR1 and CDR2 sequences are SGDLS and YYNGEE. The ends lost 4 bases at V and 3 bases at J; junction bases unmatched: 6. CDR3 size: 15 residues. The DNA for the CDR3 is TGTGCCAGCAGCCCACCTAGCGGGAGTGAAGAGACCCAGTACTTC. It specifies CASSPPSGSEETQYF.

This clonotype was counted between two and nine times. The J gene is TRBJ1-5, the V gene TRBV25-1; the D gene is possibly TRBD1 (5 bases). The CDR3 extends over 15 amino acids. The germline CDR1 and CDR2 sequences are MGHDK and SYGVNS. V gave up 2 bases and J gave up 4 bases, with 12 bases separating them. The CDR3: CASSEGGAGNQPQHF. The CDR3 region has the DNA TGTGCCAGCAGTGAAGGTGGGGCGGGTAATCAGCCCCAGCATTTT.

This clonotype was observed a handful of times. As DNA, the CDR3 is TGTGCCAGCAGCAAAGACCCACAGTCGAACACCGGGGAGCTGTTTTTT. Its translation is CASSKDPQSNTGELFF. This rearrangement joins TRBV21-1 to TRBJ2-2. TRBV21-1 is a pseudogene locus. The CDR3 is 16 amino acids.

This chain uses TRBV11-2 with TRBJ2-5; TRBD2 agrees at 8 bases. Germline lookup yields CDR1 SGHAT and CDR2 FQNNGV. This CDR3 has 16 amino acids. With V trimmed by 7 bases and J by 3 bases, 13 bases remained unmatched. The CDR3 nucleotides read TGTGCCAGCACCCCCCAGGCGGGGGGTAATGAAGAGACCCAGTACTTC. This translates into CASTPQAGGNEETQYF.

This clonotype was seen ten or more times. This sequence joins TRBV29-1 and TRBJ2-5; 9 positions agree with TRBD2. V was pared by 4 bases and J by 5 bases, with 8 bases of the junction left unmatched. The CDR3 has 14 amino acids. Per germline, CDR1 SQVTM and CDR2 ANQGSEA. The CDR3 loop reads CSVGGRAEMETQYF. The CDR3 bases are TGCAGCGTTGGCGGGAGGGCCGAGATGGAGACCCAGTACTTC.

This clonotype was seen a few times. The chain links TRBV7-3 to TRBJ2-7; 11 bases line up with TRBD2. The CDR3 is made up of 15 amino acids. J gave up 3 bases and V 3 bases, and 4 bases lay outside the gene matches. Germline CDR1 and CDR2: SGHTA and FQGTGA. CDR3: CASSFGTSGHYEQYF. The CDR3 DNA reads TGTGCCAGCAGCTTCGGGACTAGCGGACACTACGAGCAGTACTTC.

The chain is built from TRBV20-1 and TRBJ2-2, with D unclear. The V and J ends lost 3 bases and 7 bases respectively, with 12 bases between them. CDR3 length: 13 residues. Germline assignment: CDR1 DFQATT and CDR2 SNEGSKA (reference sequence). The CDR3 DNA follows: TGCAGTGCTAGGAACGGCCGGAGCGGGGAGCTGTTTTTT. Its protein product is CSARNGRSGELFF.

This clonotype was detected only a few times. V is TRBV6-5 and J is TRBJ1-6; tentatively, D is TRBD1 (5 bases). The V gene lost 6 bases and the J gene lost 16 bases, with 19 bases spanning the gap. This CDR3 region has 13 residues. CDR1 and CDR2 from the germline V gene are MNHEY and SVGAGI. The CDR3 sequence is CASRQLGALLLHF. DNA for the CDR3: TGTGCCAGCAGGCAGCTCGGGGCCCTCTTGCTCCACTTT.

V usage is TRBV7-2 and J usage is TRBJ2-1; 7 bases fit TRBD1. The germline gives CDR1 SGHTA, CDR2 FQGNSA. After removal of 5 bases from V and 0 bases from J, the junction contained 4 bases not matched to a gene. This CDR3 is built from 15 residues. The CDR3 nucleotides are TGTGCCAGCAGCCCTGACAGGGACTCCTACAATGAGCAGTTCTTC. Amino acids: CASSPDRDSYNEQFF.

This clonotype was picked up many times. The V and J genes are TRBV27 and TRBJ2-3, with D unclear. Looked up from germline, CDR1 is MNHEY and CDR2 is SMNVEV (reference sequence). This CDR3 comprises 14 residues. Trimming stripped 5 bases from V and 6 bases from J, with 15 bases between. DNA of the CDR3: TGTGCCAGCAGTATAGGCCTTCGCAGGGATACGCAGTATTTT. It encodes CASSIGLRRDTQYF.

This clonotype was counted only a few times. The rearrangement links TRBV6-6 to TRBJ2-3; D remains ambiguous. Deletions cut 6 bases from V and 0 bases from J, with 13 bases between. CDR3 length: 15 amino acids. Germline-derived CDR1 and CDR2 are MNHNY and SVGAGI (reference sequence). CDR3 region: CASSRREVSTDTQYF. DNA for the CDR3: TGTGCCAGCAGCCGTAGAGAGGTTAGCACAGATACGCAGTATTTT.

This chain joins TRBV20-1 and TRBJ1-2, with no clear D. Trimming pared 3 bases from V and 0 bases from J, leaving 14 bases between. The CDR3 loop spans 15 amino acids. Germline V gene sequence: CDR1 DFQATT, CDR2 SNEGSKA (reference sequence). The CDR3 region is CSARGDTNSNYGYTF. The DNA of the CDR3 is TGCAGTGCTAGGGGCGACACTAACTCTAACTATGGCTACACCTTC.

V usage is TRBV27 and J usage is TRBJ2-1; a possible D gene is TRBD2 (5 bases). The CDR3 length is 14 residues. Trimming shortened V by 6 bases and J by 2 bases, and 11 bases separated the two germline ends. Germline V gene data show CDR1 as MNHEY and CDR2 as SMNVEV (reference sequence). The CDR3 is CASSPAGAYNEQFF. The CDR3 nucleotides are TGTGCCAGCAGCCCCGCCGGGGCCTACAATGAGCAGTTCTTC.

The chain employs TRBV11-2 and TRBJ1-3; D is undetermined. Trimming took off 0 bases at V and 0 bases at J, with 3 bases between the two ends. CDR1 is SGHAT, CDR2 FQNNGV, per germline. The CDR3 has 14 amino acids. CDR3 region: CASSLEGSGNTIYF. DNA for the CDR3: TGTGCCAGCAGCTTAGAGGGCTCTGGAAACACCATATATTTT.

In its sample, this clonotype was seen many times. The rearrangement links TRBV7-9 to TRBJ1-4; D gene ambiguous. This CDR3 spans 13 amino acids. CDR1 SEHNR and CDR2 FQNEAQ come from the germline V gene (reference sequence). With 4 bases removed from V and 10 bases from J, the gap between germline ends came to 13 bases. The CDR3 here is CASSSQVIGKLFF. CDR3 DNA sequence: TGTGCCAGCAGCTCCCAGGTTATCGGAAAACTGTTTTTT.

The rearrangement joins TRBV7-8 to TRBJ2-7, with a weak D call TRBD2 (6 bases). Germline CDR1 and CDR2: SGHVS and FQNEAQ. V dropped 4 bases and J dropped 2 bases, with 18 bases sitting between them. The CDR3 contains 16 residues. The chain's CDR3 is CASSSRFGTETYEQYF. CDR3 bases: TGTGCCAGCAGCTCCAGATTCGGGACTGAGACCTACGAGCAGTACTTC.

This clonotype was seen only a few times. The chain couples TRBV5-1 to TRBJ2-7; the D is unclear. The V and J ends lost 4 bases and 7 bases respectively, with 15 bases between them. The CDR3 contains 13 residues. Germline values: CDR1 SGHRS, CDR2 YFSETQ. CDR3 nucleotides: TGCGCCAGCAGCGTTGACACCCTTAGTGAGCAGTACTTC. As protein: CASSVDTLSEQYF.

This clonotype was picked up many times. This chain connects TRBV4-3 to TRBJ2-3, with a possible D match to TRBD2 (5 bases). This CDR3 comprises 15 residues. CDR1 LGHNA and CDR2 YSLEER come from the germline V gene. Trimming removed 1 base from V and 2 bases from J, with 10 bases in between. The CDR3 nucleotides are TGCGCCAGCAGCCAAGTTCCGGGGTACACAGATACGCAGTATTTT. This translates into CASSQVPGYTDTQYF.

This clonotype was counted a few times. The chain uses TRBV4-2 and TRBJ1-4; TRBD1 aligns across 8 bases. CDR3 length: 15 residues. V trimming: 2 bases; J trimming: 8 bases; junction bases outside the gene matches: 7. Germline CDR1 and CDR2: LGHNA and YNFKEQ. CDR3 in DNA: TGTGCCAGCAGCCAAAGCGACAGGGGAGAAGAAAAACTGTTTTTT. It is translated as CASSQSDRGEEKLFF.